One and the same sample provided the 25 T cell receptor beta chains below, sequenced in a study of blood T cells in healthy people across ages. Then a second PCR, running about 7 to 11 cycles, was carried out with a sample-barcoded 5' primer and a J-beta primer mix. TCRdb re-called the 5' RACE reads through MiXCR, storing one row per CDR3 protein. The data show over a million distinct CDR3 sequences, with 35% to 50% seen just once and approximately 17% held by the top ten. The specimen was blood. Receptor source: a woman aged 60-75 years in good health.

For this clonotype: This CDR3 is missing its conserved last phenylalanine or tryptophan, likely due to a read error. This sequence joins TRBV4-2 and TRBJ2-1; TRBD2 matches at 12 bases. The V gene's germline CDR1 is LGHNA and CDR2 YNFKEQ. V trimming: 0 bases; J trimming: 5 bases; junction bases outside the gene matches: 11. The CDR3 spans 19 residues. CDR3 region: CASSQDLPRTSGTNNEQFL. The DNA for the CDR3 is TGTGCCAGCAGCCAAGATCTACCTCGGACTAGCGGGACTAACAATGAGCAGTTCTTA.

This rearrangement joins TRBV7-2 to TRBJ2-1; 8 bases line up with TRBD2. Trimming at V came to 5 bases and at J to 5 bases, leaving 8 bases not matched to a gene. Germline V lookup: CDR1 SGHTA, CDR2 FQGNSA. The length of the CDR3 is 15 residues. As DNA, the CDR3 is TGTGCCAGCAGCCGCCGTGCGGGAGGACACAATGAGCAGTTCTTC. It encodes CASSRRAGGHNEQFF.

CDR3 coding DNA: TGCGCCAGCAGCTTGGAATCGCTGTCGGGATACGAGCAGTACTTC. This sequence encodes CASSLESLSGYEQYF. The chain carries TRBV5-1 and TRBJ2-7; maybe TRBD2 (5 bases). V was cut by 0 bases and J by 4 bases, with 14 bases left in between. Germline V gene data show CDR1 as SGHRS and CDR2 as YFSETQ. CDR3 length: 15 amino acids.

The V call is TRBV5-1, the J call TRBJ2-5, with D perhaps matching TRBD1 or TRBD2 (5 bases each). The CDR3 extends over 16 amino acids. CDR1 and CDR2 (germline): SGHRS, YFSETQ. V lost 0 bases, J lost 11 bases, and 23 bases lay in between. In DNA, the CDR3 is TGCGCCAGCAGCTTGGGGGCATCCTCCGGGGCTAATGAGCAGTACTTC. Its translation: CASSLGASSGANEQYF. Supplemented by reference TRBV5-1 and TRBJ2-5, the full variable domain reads KAGVTQTPRYLIKTRGQQVTLSCSPISGHRSVSWYQQTPGQGLQFLFEYFSETQRNKGNFPGRFSGRQFSNSRSEMNVSTLELGDSALYLCASSLGASSGANEQYFGPGTRLLVL.

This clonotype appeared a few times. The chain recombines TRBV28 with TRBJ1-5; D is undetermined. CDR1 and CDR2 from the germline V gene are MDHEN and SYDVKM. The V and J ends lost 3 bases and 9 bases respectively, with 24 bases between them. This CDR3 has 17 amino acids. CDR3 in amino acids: CASSFLGSVRGRRPQHF. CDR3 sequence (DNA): TGTGCCAGCAGTTTCCTGGGAAGTGTGAGAGGGCGCCGGCCCCAGCATTTT.

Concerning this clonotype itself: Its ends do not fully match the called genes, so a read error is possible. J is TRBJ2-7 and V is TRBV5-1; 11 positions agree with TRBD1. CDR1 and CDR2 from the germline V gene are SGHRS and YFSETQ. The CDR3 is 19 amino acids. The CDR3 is CASSWTGGMGLRNSCEQYF. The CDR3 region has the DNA TGCGCCAGCAGCTGGACAGGGGGCATGGGACTAAGGAACTCCTGCGAGCAGTACTTC. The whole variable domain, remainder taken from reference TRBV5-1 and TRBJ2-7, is KAGVTQTPRYLIKTRGQQVTLSCSPISGHRSVSWYQQTPGQGLQFLFEYFSETQRNKGNFPGRFSGRQFSNSRSEMNVSTLELGDSALYLCASSWTGGMGLRNSCEQYFGPGTRLTVT.

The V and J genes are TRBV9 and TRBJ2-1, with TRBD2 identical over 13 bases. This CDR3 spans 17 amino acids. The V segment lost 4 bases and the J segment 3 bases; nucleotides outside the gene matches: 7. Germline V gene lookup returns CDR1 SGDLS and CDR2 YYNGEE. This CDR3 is CASSTGTSGTFYNEQFF. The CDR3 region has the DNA TGTGCCAGCAGCACAGGGACTAGCGGGACTTTCTACAATGAGCAGTTCTTC.

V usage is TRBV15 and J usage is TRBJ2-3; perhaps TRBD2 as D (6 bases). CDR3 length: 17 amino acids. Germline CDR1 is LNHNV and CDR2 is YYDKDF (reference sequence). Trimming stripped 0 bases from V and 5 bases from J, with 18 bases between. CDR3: CATSREGGRPPVDTQYF. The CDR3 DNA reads TGTGCCACCAGCAGAGAAGGAGGGAGACCGCCCGTAGATACGCAGTATTTT.

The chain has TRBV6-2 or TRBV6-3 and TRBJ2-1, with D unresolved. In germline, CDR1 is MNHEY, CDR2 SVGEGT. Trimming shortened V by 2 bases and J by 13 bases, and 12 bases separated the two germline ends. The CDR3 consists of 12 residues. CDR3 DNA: TGTGCCAGCAGTTACGTTTTGGGCTCACAGTTCTTC. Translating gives CASSYVLGSQFF.

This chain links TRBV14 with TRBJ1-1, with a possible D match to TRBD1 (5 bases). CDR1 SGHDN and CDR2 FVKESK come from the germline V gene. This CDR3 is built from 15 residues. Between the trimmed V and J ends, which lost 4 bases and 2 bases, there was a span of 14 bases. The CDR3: CASSPRRGVNTEAFF. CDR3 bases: TGTGCCAGCAGCCCACGACGGGGGGTAAACACTGAAGCTTTCTTT. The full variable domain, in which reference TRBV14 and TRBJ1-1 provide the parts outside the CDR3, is EAGVTQFPSHSVIEKGQTVTLRCDPISGHDNLYWYRRVMGKEIKFLLHFVKESKQDESGMPNNRFLAERTGGTYSTLKVQPAELEDSGVYFCASSPRRGVNTEAFFGQGTRLTVV.

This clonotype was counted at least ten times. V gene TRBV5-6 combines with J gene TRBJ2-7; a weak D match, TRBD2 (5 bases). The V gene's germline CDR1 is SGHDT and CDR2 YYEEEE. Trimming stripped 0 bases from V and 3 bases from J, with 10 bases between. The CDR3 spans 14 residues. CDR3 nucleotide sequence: TGTGCCAGCAGCTTGGGGGGAGAACTCTACGAGCAGTACTTC. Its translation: CASSLGGELYEQYF.

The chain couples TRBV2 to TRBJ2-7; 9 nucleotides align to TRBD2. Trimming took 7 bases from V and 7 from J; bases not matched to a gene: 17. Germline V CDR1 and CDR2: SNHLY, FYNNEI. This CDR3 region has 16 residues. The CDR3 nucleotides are TGTGCCAGCATTTTCGGACTAGCGACCCCTTACAATGAGCAGTACTTC. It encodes CASIFGLATPYNEQYF.

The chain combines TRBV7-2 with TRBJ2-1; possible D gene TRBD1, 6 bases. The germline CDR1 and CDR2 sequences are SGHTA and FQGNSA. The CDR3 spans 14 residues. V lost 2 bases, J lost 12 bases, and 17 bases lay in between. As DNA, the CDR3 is TGTGCCAGCAGCTTATCTAGGGGGTCCCATTGGCAGTTCTTC. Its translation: CASSLSRGSHWQFF.

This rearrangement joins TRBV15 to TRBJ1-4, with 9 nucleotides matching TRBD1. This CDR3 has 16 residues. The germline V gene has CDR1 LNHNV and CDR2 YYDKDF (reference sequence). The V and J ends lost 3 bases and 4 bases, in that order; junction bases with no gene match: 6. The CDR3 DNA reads TGTGCCACCAGCAGCGCTAACAGGGGGCTTAATGAAAAACTGTTTTTT. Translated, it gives CATSSANRGLNEKLFF.

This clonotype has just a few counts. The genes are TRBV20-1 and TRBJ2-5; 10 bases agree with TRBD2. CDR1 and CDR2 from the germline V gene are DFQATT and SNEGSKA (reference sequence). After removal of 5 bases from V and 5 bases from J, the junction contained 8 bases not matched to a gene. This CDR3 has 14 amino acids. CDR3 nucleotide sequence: TGCAGTGCTTGGAGCGGGAGGGCTGGGGAGACCCAGTACTTC. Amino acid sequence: CSAWSGRAGETQYF.

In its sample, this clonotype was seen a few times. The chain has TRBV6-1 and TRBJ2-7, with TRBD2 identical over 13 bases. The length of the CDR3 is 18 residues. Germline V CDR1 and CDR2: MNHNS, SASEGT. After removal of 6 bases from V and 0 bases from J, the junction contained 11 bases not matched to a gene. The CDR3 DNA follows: TGTGCCAGCAGGGAGGGACTAGCGGGACGTACGGTCTCCTACGAGCAGTACTTC. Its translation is CASREGLAGRTVSYEQYF.

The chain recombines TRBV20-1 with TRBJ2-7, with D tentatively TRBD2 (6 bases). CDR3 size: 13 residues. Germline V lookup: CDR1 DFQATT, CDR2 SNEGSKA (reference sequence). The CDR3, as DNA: TGCAGCCCCAGAGACGGGAGAAAATACGAGCAGTACTTC. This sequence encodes CSPRDGRKYEQYF.

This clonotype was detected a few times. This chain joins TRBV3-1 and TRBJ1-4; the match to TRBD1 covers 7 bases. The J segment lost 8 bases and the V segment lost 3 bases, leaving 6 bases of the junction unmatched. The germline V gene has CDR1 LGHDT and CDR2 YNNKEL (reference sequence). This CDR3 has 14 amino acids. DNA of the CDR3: TGTGCCAGCAGCCATCGGGACAGTAGAGAAAAACTGTTTTTT. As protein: CASSHRDSREKLFF.

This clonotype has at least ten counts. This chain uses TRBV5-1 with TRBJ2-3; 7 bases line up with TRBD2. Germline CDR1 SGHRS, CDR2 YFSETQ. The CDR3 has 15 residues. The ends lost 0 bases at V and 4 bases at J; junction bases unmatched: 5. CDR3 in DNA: TGCGCCAGCAGCTTGGCGCGGGAGAGGGCAGATACGCAGTATTTT. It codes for CASSLARERADTQYF.

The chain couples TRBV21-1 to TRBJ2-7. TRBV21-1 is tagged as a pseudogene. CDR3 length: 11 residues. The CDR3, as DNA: TGTGCCAGCCCTGGTGAGTACGAGCAGTACTTC. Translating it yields CASPGEYEQYF.

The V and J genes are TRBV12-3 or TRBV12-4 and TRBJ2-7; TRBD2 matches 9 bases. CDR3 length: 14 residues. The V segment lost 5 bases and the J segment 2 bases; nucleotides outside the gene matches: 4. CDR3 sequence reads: CASSPSGTTYEQYF. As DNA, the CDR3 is TGTGCCAGCAGTCCTAGCGGGACTACCTACGAGCAGTACTTC.

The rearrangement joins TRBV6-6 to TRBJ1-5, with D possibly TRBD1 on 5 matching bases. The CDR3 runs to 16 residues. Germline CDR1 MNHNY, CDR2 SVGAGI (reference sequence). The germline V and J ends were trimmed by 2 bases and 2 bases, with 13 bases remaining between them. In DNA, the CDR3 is TGTGCCAGCAGTTACGAGGGGCGGGCAGGCAATCAGCCCCAGCATTTT. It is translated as CASSYEGRAGNQPQHF.

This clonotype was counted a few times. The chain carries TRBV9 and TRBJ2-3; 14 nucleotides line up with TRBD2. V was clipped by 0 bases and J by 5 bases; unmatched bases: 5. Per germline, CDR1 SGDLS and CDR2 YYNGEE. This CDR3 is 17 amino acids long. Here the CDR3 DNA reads TGTGCCAGCAGCGTAGAGTGGGGACTAGCGGGAGTAGATACGCAGTATTTT. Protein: CASSVEWGLAGVDTQYF. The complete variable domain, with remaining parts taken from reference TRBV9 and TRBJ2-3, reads DSGVTQTPKHLITATGQRVTLRCSPRSGDLSVYWYQQSLDQGLQFLIQYYNGEERAKGNILERFSAQQFPDLHSELNLSSLELGDSALYFCASSVEWGLAGVDTQYFGPGTRLTVL.

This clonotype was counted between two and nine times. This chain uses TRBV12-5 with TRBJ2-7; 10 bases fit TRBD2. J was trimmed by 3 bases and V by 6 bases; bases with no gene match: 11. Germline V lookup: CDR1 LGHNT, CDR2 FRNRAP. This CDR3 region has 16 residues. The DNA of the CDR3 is TGTGCTAGTGGCATGGGACTAGCGAGGAGGGGCTACGAGCAGTACTTC. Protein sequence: CASGMGLARRGYEQYF.

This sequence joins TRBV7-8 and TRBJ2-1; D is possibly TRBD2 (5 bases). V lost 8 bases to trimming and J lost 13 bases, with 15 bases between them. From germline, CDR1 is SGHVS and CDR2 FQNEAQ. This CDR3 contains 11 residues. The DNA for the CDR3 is TGTGCCAGCGCGAGGGCAGAACGTCAGTTCTTC. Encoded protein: CASARAERQFF.